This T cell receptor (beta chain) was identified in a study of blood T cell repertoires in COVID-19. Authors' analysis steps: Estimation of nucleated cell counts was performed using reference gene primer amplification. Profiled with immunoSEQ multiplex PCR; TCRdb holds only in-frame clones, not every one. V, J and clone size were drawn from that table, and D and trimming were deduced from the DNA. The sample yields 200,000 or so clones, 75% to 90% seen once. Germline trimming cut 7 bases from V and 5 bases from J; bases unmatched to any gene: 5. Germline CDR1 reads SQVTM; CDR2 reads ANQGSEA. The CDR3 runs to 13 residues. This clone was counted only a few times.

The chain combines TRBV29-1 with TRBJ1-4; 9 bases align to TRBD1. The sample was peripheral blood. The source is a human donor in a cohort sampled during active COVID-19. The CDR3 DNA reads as TGCAGCGCTGTCGGGACAGGGAATGAAAAACTGTTTTTT. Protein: CSAVGTGNEKLFF. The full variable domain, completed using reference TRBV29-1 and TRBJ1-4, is SAVISQKPSRDICQRGTSLTIQCQVDSQVTMMFWYRQQPGQSLTLIATANQGSEATYESGFVIDKFPISRPNLTFSTLTVSNMSPEDSSIYLCSAVGTGNEKLFFGSGTQLSVL.